A single T cell receptor beta chain is shown here with its context. Its matching antigen is unknown. Unique molecular identifiers were affixed to single, distinct cDNA molecules. TCRdb re-called the 5' RACE reads with MiXCR, one entry per CDR3 protein. The sample carries roughly 63,000 distinct CDR3 sequences, roughly 13% recorded once. In germline, CDR1 is MNHNY, CDR2 SVGAGI (reference sequence). This CDR3 spans 16 amino acids. With V trimmed by 5 bases and J by 0 bases, 6 bases remained unmatched. These data come from a study of early T cells in non-severe SARS-CoV-2 infection. Across the study: RNA in bulk from unsorted whole blood was sequenced, and chains were unpaired.

Study-wide points: CD4 and private specificities were missed by VDJdb matching, which favored anti-spike CD8 responses.

Material for sequencing was whole blood. The source is an adult who was a healthcare worker with PCR-confirmed SARS-CoV-2 infection or an uninfected control (not recorded which). The rearrangement links TRBV6-6 to TRBJ2-1, with 8 bases identical to TRBD2. The CDR3 loop is CASSPPGGSSYNEQFF. CDR3 nucleotides: TGTGCCAGCAGTCCCCCGGGGGGGAGCTCCTACAATGAGCAGTTCTTC.